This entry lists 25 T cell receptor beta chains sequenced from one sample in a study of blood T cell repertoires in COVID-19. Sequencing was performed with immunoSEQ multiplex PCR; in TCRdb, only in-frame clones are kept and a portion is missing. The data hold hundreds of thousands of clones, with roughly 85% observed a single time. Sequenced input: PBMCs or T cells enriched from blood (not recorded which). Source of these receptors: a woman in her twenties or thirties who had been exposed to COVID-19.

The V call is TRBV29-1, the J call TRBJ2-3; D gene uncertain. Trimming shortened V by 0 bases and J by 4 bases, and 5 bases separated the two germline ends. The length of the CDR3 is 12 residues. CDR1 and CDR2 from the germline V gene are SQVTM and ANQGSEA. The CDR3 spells CSVEDGPDTQYF. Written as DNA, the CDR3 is TGCAGCGTTGAAGATGGCCCAGATACGCAGTATTTT.

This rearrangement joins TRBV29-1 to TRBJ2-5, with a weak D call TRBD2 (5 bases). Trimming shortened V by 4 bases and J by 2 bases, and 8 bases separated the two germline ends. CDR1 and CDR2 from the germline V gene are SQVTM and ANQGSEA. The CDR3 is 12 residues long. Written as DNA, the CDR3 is TGCAGCGTTGTTACGGGGCAAGAGACCCAGTACTTC. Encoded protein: CSVVTGQETQYF.

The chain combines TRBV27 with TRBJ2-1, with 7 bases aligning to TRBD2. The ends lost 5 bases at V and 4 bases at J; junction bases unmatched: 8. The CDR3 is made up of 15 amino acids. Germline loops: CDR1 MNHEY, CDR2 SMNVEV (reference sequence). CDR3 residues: CASSREGLPYNEQFF. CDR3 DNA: TGTGCCAGCAGTAGGGAGGGACTACCTTACAATGAGCAGTTCTTC.

Here the CDR3 reads CASSLLRGETQYF. Written as DNA, the CDR3 is TGTGCCAGCAGTTTGCTCAGGGGAGAGACCCAGTACTTC. This chain uses TRBV28 with TRBJ2-5; possibly TRBD1 for D (6 bases). Deletions cut 3 bases from V and 4 bases from J, with 9 bases between. This CDR3 spans 13 amino acids. CDR1 is MDHEN and CDR2 is SYDVKM in the germline V gene.

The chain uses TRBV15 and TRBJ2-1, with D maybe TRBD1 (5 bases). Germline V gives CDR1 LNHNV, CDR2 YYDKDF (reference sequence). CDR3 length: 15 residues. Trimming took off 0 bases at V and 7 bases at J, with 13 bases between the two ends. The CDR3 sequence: CATSREGVDSNEQFF. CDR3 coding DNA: TGTGCCACCAGCAGAGAAGGGGTAGACTCGAATGAGCAGTTCTTC.

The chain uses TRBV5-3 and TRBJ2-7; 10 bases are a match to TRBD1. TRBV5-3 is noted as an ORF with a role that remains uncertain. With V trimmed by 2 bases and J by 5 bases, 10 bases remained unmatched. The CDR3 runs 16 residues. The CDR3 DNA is TGTGCCAGAAGCTTTCTCCGGGACAGGGGACTCCACGAGCAGTACTTC. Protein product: CARSFLRDRGLHEQYF.

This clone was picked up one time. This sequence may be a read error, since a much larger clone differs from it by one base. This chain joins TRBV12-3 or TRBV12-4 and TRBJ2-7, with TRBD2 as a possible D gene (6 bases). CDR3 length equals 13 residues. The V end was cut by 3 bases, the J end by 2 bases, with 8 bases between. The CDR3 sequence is CASSFGGTYEQYF. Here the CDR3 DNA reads TGTGCCAGCAGTTTTGGGGGGACCTACGAGCAGTACTTC.

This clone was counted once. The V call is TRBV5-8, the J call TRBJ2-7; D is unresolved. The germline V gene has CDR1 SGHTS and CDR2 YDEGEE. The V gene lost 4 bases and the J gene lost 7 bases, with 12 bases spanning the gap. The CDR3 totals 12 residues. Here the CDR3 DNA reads TGTGCCAGCAGCCGTACCAGGTTGGAGCAGTACTTC. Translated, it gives CASSRTRLEQYF. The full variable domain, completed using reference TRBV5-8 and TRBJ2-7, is EAGVTQSPTHLIKTRGQQATLRCSPISGHTSVYWYQQALGLGLQFLLWYDEGEERNRGNFPPRFSGRQFPNYSSELNVNALELEDSALYLCASSRTRLEQYFGPGTRLTVT.

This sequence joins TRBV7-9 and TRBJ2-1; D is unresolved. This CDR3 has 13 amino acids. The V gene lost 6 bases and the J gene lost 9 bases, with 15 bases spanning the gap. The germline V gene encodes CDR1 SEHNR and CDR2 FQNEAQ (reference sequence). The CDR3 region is CASRHPTPSEQFF. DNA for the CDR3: TGTGCCAGCAGACACCCGACACCCTCTGAGCAGTTCTTC.

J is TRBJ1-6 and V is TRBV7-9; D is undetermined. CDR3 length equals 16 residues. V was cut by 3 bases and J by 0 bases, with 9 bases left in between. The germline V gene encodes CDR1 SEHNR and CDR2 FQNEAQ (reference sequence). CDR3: CASSLVFGSYNSPLHF. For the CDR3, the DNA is TGTGCCAGCAGCTTGGTATTCGGCTCCTATAATTCACCCCTCCACTTT. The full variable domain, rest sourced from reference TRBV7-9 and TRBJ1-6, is DTGVSQNPRHKITKRGQNVTFRCDPISEHNRLYWYRQTLGQGPEFLTYFQNEAQLEKSRLLSDRFSAERPKGSFSTLEIQRTEQGDSAMYLCASSLVFGSYNSPLHFGNGTRLTVT.

The CDR3 sequence: CATSDPGQGGTEAFF. In DNA, the CDR3 is TGTGCCACCAGTGACCCCGGACAGGGAGGGACTGAAGCTTTCTTT. The chain combines TRBV24-1 with TRBJ1-1; 8 positions agree with TRBD1. Germline CDR1 and CDR2: KGHDR and SFDVKD. The V segment lost 4 bases and the J segment 5 bases; nucleotides outside the gene matches: 8. CDR3 size: 15 residues.

As DNA, the CDR3 is TGTGCCAGCAAAGATAGAGATTACTACGAGCAGTACTTC. It is translated as CASKDRDYYEQYF. The chain employs TRBV12-3 or TRBV12-4 and TRBJ2-7; no clear D. Between the trimmed V and J ends, which lost 7 bases and 3 bases, there was a span of 13 bases. The CDR3 runs 13 residues.

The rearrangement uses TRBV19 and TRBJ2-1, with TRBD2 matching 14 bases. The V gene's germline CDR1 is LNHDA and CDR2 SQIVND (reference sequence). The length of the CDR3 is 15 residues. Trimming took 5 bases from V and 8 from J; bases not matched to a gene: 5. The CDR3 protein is CASSPGLAGGYEQFF. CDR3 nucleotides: TGTGCCAGTAGTCCTGGACTAGCGGGAGGTTATGAGCAGTTCTTC. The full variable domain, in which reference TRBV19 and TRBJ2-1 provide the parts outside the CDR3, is DGGITQSPKYLFRKEGQNVTLSCEQNLNHDAMYWYRQDPGQGLRLIYYSQIVNDFQKGDIAEGYSVSREKKESFPLTVTSAQKNPTAFYLCASSPGLAGGYEQFFGPGTRLTVL.

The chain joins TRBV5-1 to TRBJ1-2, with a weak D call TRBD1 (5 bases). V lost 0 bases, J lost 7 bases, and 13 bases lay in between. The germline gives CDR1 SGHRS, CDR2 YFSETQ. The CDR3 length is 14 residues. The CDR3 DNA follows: TGCGCCAGCAGCTTGGCTTCAGGGAAAGGTGGCTACACCTTC. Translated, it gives CASSLASGKGGYTF.

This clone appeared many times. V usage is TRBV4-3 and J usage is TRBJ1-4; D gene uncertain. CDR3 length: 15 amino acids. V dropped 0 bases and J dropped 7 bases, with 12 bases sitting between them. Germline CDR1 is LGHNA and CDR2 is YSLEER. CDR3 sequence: CASSQDSGGSEKLFF. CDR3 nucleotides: TGCGCCAGCAGCCAAGATTCAGGTGGTAGTGAAAAACTGTTTTTT.

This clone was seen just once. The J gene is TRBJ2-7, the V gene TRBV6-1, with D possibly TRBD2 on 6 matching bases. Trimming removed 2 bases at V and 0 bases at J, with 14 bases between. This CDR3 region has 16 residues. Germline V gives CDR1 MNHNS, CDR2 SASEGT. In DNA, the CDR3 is TGTGCCAGCAGTGAATGGGGGGATTCGAGCTCCTACGAGCAGTACTTC. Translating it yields CASSEWGDSSSYEQYF.

CDR3 nucleotides: TGTGCCAGCAGCTTACAGGGGGCAGGTGGTCAGCCCCAGCATTTT. It specifies CASSLQGAGGQPQHF. V usage is TRBV5-4 and J usage is TRBJ1-5; 9 bases are shared with TRBD1. Germline values: CDR1 SGHNT, CDR2 YYREEE (reference sequence). The ends lost 2 bases at V and 6 bases at J; junction bases unmatched: 6. The CDR3 is 15 residues long.

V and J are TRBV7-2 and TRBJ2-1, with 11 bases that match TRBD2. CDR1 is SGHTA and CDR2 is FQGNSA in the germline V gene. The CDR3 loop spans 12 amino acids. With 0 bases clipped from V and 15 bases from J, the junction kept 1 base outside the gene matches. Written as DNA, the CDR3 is TGTGCCAGCAGCTTAGCCGGGACTAGCGGGTTCTTC. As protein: CASSLAGTSGFF.

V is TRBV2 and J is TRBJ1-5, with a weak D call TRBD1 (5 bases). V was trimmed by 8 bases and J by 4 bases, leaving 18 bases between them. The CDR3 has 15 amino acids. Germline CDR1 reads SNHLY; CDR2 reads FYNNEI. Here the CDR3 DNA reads TGTGCCAGCGGGTATGGGCAGGGAAAGAATCAGCCCCAGCATTTT. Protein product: CASGYGQGKNQPQHF.

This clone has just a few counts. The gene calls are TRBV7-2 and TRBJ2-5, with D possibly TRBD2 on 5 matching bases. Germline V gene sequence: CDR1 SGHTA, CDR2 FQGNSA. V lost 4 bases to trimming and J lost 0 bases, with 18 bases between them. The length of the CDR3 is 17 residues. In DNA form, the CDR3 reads TGTGCCAGCAGCTACCTTGGCGGGCAGCCTTACCAAGAGACCCAGTACTTC. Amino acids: CASSYLGGQPYQETQYF.

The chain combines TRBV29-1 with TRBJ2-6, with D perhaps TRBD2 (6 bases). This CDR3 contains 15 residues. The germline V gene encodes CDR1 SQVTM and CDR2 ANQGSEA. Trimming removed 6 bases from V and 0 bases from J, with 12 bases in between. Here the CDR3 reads CSVGGWDSGANVLTF. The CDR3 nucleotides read TGCAGCGTGGGGGGTTGGGACTCTGGGGCCAACGTCCTGACTTTC.

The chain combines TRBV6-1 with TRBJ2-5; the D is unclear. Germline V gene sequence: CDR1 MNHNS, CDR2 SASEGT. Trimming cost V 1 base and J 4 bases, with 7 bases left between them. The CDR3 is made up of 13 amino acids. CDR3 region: CASSEVSRETQYF. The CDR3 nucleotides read TGTGCCAGCAGTGAAGTGAGTCGAGAGACCCAGTACTTC.

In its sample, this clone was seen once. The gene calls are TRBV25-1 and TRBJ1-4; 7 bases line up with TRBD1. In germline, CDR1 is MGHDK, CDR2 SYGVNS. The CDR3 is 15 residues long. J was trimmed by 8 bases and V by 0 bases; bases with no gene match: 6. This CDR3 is CASSEYSGTAEKLFF. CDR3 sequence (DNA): TGTGCCAGCAGTGAATACAGTGGGACAGCAGAAAAACTGTTTTTT. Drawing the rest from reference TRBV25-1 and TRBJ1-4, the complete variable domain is EADIYQTPRYLVIGTGKKITLECSQTMGHDKMYWYQQDPGMELHLIHYSYGVNSTEKGDLSSESTVSRIRTEHFPLTLESARPSHTSQYLCASSEYSGTAEKLFFGSGTQLSVL.

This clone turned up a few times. The CDR3 nucleotides read TGTGCCAGCAGCCAAGACAGGGTGGGGTTAGGGGAGCTGTTTTTT. Translating gives CASSQDRVGLGELFF. The rearrangement joins TRBV4-2 to TRBJ2-2; weak D call: TRBD1 (5 bases). Trimming cost V 0 bases and J 8 bases, with 13 bases left between them. Germline V gene lookup returns CDR1 LGHNA and CDR2 YNFKEQ. The CDR3 totals 15 residues.

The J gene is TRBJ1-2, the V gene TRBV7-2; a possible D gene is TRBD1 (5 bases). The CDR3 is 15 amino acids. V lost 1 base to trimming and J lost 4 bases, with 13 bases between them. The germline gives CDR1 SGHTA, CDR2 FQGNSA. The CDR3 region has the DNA TGTGCCAGCAGCTTAGATGGGGGGGATTTCTATGGCTACACCTTC. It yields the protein CASSLDGGDFYGYTF. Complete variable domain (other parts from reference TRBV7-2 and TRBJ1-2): GAGVSQSPSNKVTEKGKDVELRCDPISGHTALYWYRQSLGQGLEFLIYFQGNSAPDKSGLPSDRFSAERTGGSVSTLTIQRTQQEDSAVYLCASSLDGGDFYGYTFGSGTRLTVV.